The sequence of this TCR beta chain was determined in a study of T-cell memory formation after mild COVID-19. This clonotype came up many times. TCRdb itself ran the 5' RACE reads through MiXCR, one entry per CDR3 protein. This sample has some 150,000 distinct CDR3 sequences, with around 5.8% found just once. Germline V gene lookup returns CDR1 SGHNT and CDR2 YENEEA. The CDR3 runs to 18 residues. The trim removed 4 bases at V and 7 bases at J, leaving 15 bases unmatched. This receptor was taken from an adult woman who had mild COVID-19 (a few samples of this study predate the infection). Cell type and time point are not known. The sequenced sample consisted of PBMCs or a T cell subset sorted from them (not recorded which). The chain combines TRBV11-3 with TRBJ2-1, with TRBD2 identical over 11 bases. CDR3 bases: TGTGCCAGCAGCTCAGGAGCTAGCGGGAGGAGGAAAAGGAATGAGCAGTTCTTC. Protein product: CASSSGASGRRKRNEQFF.